These 9 T cell receptor beta chains share one sample of origin, sequenced in a study of CD8+CD57+ T cells in acquired aplastic anemia. Researchers used genomic DNA as the template to profile TCR beta VDJ and CDR3. Using its own MiXCR run on the reads, TCRdb lists one record per CDR3 protein. The repertoire has more than 150,000 distinct CDR3 sequences, more than 45% of them found once; the top ten carry roughly 2.9%. Sequencing involved patients with CD8+CD57+ cell expansion previously shown by flow cytometry. Input material: sorted CD4+, CD8+, or CD8+CD57+ T cells (not recorded which) from PBMCs. The receptors here all came from a human donor with aplastic anemia.

The genes are TRBV20-1 and TRBJ1-2; D gene unclear. The V gene lost 6 bases and the J gene lost 8 bases, with 7 bases spanning the gap. This CDR3 has 9 residues. Germline V gene data show CDR1 as DFQATT and CDR2 as SNEGSKA (reference sequence). The CDR3 sequence is CSASLGYTF. The CDR3 DNA follows: TGCAGTGCGAGTTTAGGCTACACCTTC.

Ten or more counts support this clonotype. The chain has TRBV7-8 and TRBJ2-7; 7 bases map to TRBD1. Trimming at V came to 4 bases and at J to 0 bases, leaving 3 bases not matched to a gene. Germline values: CDR1 SGHVS, CDR2 FQNEAQ. CDR3 size: 14 residues. The CDR3 DNA reads TGTGCCAGCAGCTGGGGACAGTACTCCTACGAGCAGTACGTC. Its protein product is CASSWGQYSYEQYV.

The chain combines TRBV27 with TRBJ1-2; D is unclear. The V end was cut by 5 bases, the J end by 6 bases, with 16 bases between. This CDR3 contains 14 residues. Germline assignment: CDR1 MNHEY and CDR2 SMNVEV (reference sequence). DNA for the CDR3: TGTGCCAGCAGTCCGGGCTCTTATAGGGATGGCTACACCTTC. Translating it yields CASSPGSYRDGYTF.

In its sample, this clonotype was seen a few times. The chain joins TRBV2 to TRBJ1-2, with D hard to call. V was cut by 1 base and J by 3 bases, with 6 bases left in between. CDR1 is SNHLY, CDR2 FYNNEI, per germline. The CDR3 spans 13 residues. The CDR3 bases are TGTGCCAGCAGTGAAGGCACCGACTATGGCTACACCTTC. Translation: CASSEGTDYGYTF.

The J gene is TRBJ1-2, the V gene TRBV7-9; D uncertain. This CDR3 has 15 residues. CDR1 and CDR2 from the germline V gene are SEHNR and FQNEAQ (reference sequence). V lost 5 bases and J 4 bases, leaving 17 bases between the germline ends. This CDR3 is CASSANPTPRYGYTF. CDR3 DNA sequence: TGTGCCAGCAGCGCAAACCCGACACCCCGCTATGGCTACACCTTC.

By share, this clonotype ranks as medium-sized. The rearrangement uses TRBV20-1 and TRBJ2-7, with a possible D match to TRBD1 (5 bases). V was shortened by 1 base and J by 3 bases, with 10 bases between the two germline ends. Germline V gene lookup returns CDR1 DFQATT and CDR2 SNEGSKA (reference sequence). The CDR3 is made up of 13 amino acids. CDR3 bases: TGCAGTGCTAGAGTTGGTAGGGGCTACGAGCAGTACTTC. Its translation: CSARVGRGYEQYF.

The rearrangement joins TRBV7-6 to TRBJ2-7, with D perhaps TRBD1 or TRBD2 (5 bases each). V lost 1 base and J lost 4, with 11 bases in between. CDR1 is SGHVS, CDR2 FNYEAQ, per germline. This CDR3 is built from 14 residues. CDR3 region: CASSLGGPQYEQYF. CDR3 bases: TGTGCCAGCAGCTTAGGGGGACCTCAGTACGAGCAGTACTTC.

In the case of this clonotype: It may be a read error: a sequence one base away is much more abundant. V and J are TRBV12-3 or TRBV12-4 and TRBJ2-3; TRBD2 is a possible D gene (5 bases). Trimming removed 11 bases at V and 3 bases at J, with 24 bases between. The CDR3 loop spans 16 amino acids. Written as DNA, the CDR3 is TGTGCCTGCGGACCCTACTCCCGACTACCTACAGATACGCAGTATTTT. Translating gives CACGPYSRLPTDTQYF.

This clonotype was counted once. V gene TRBV7-9 combines with J gene TRBJ1-2; a weak D match, TRBD1 (5 bases). Trimming pared 1 base from V and 5 bases from J, leaving 8 bases between. The CDR3 totals 13 residues. The germline V gene encodes CDR1 SEHNR and CDR2 FQNEAQ (reference sequence). CDR3 bases: TGTGCCAGCAGCTTAGTCCAGGGATATGGCTACACCTTC. Its protein product is CASSLVQGYGYTF.